What follows are 14 T cell receptor beta chains derived from one specimen sequenced in a study of blood T cell repertoires in COVID-19. Data came from immunoSEQ multiplex PCR; TCRdb stores just in-frame clones and leaves some out. The sample shows some 140,000 clones, approximately 83% of them seen only once. Sequencing was done on a sample of peripheral blood. Receptor source: an older woman with COVID-19, enrolled during active disease.

The V and J genes are TRBV10-1 and TRBJ2-2; 7 nucleotides line up with TRBD1. V gave up 3 bases and J gave up 2 bases; unmatched junction bases: 6. CDR3 length: 16 residues. Germline CDR1 WNHNN, CDR2 SYGVQD (reference sequence). The CDR3 here is CASSEEGALNTGELFF. The CDR3 nucleotides are TGCGCCAGCAGTGAAGAGGGGGCGCTAAACACCGGGGAGCTGTTTTTT.

The chain uses TRBV5-1 and TRBJ1-1; D is possibly TRBD1 (6 bases). Germline assignment: CDR1 SGHRS and CDR2 YFSETQ. This CDR3 comprises 14 residues. Deletions cut 4 bases from V and 4 bases from J, with 14 bases between. CDR3: CASSLSGGGTEAFF. The CDR3 nucleotides read TGCGCCAGCAGCCTCAGTGGGGGCGGCACTGAAGCTTTCTTT.

This clone occurred once. The rearrangement joins TRBV10-2 to TRBJ2-7; TRBD1 aligns across 8 bases. Germline V lookup: CDR1 WSHSY, CDR2 SAAADI. The CDR3 consists of 14 residues. The junction had 8 bases not matched to a gene; V was cut back by 6 bases and J by 4 bases. Here the CDR3 DNA reads TGCGCCAGCAGCTTCGGACAGGGTGGGTACGAGCAGTACGTC. It yields the protein CASSFGQGGYEQYV.

V is TRBV7-3 and J is TRBJ2-5; the match to TRBD1 covers 8 bases. The CDR3 totals 18 residues. CDR1 is SGHTA, CDR2 FQGTGA, per germline. Trimming removed 1 base from V and 3 bases from J; junction bases left unmatched: 13. The CDR3 is CASSLNSQGAGFEETQYF. CDR3 in DNA: TGTGCCAGCAGCTTAAATTCCCAGGGGGCCGGTTTTGAAGAGACCCAGTACTTC.

This clone appeared a single time. The chain employs TRBV5-4 and TRBJ2-2; 8 nucleotides align to TRBD2. This CDR3 region has 16 residues. Germline V gene lookup returns CDR1 SGHNT and CDR2 YYREEE (reference sequence). Losses at the gene ends were 4 bases for V and 5 bases for J; bases not matched to a gene: 10. The CDR3 protein is CASSPGGAAGTGELFF. DNA of the CDR3: TGTGCCAGCAGCCCGGGGGGGGCCGCAGGGACCGGGGAGCTGTTTTTT.

The rearrangement uses TRBV15 and TRBJ1-1, with D maybe TRBD1 (5 bases). Germline lookup yields CDR1 LNHNV and CDR2 YYDKDF (reference sequence). Trimming stripped 3 bases from V and 0 bases from J, with 11 bases between. The CDR3 loop spans 15 amino acids. CDR3 loop: CATSRDKGMNTEAFF. Written as DNA, the CDR3 is TGTGCCACCAGCAGGGACAAGGGAATGAACACTGAAGCTTTCTTT.

V is TRBV18 and J is TRBJ1-1; D may be TRBD1 (5 bases). Germline V lookup: CDR1 KGHSH, CDR2 LQKENI. Trimming took 4 bases from V and 1 from J, leaving 16 bases between them. The CDR3 is made up of 16 amino acids. The CDR3 is CASSLNTGTRNTEAFF. The CDR3 DNA reads as TGTGCCAGCTCACTAAATACCGGGACTCGGAACACTGAAGCTTTCTTT.

This chain links TRBV10-1 with TRBJ1-4; D gene uncertain. The CDR3 consists of 13 residues. The V gene lost 4 bases and the J gene lost 8 bases, with 11 bases spanning the gap. CDR1 and CDR2 from the germline V gene are WNHNN and SYGVQD (reference sequence). DNA for the CDR3: TGCGCCAGCAGTGGTTCCAGTATGGAAAAACTGTTTTTT. Its translation is CASSGSSMEKLFF.

The V and J genes are TRBV7-9 and TRBJ1-1; 7 positions match TRBD1. Trimming removed 5 bases from V and 9 bases from J; junction bases left unmatched: 3. CDR3 length equals 11 residues. The V gene's germline CDR1 is SEHNR and CDR2 FQNEAQ (reference sequence). The CDR3 region has the DNA TGTGCCAGCAGCCTGGACAGGAAAGCTTTCTTT. Its protein product is CASSLDRKAFF.

The DNA for the CDR3 is TGTGCCATCAAGGGGGGGGCGGACACCGGGGAGCTGTTTTTT. The encoded protein is CAIKGGADTGELFF. V gene TRBV10-3 combines with J gene TRBJ2-2, with TRBD2 as a possible D gene (7 bases). The CDR3 totals 14 residues. V was trimmed by 7 bases and J by 3 bases, leaving 12 bases between them. Germline CDR1 reads ENHRY; CDR2 reads SYGVKD.

V gene TRBV2 combines with J gene TRBJ2-2; D is possibly TRBD2 (5 bases). Germline V lookup: CDR1 SNHLY, CDR2 FYNNEI. Trimming stripped 6 bases from V and 4 bases from J, with 9 bases between. The CDR3 loop spans 13 amino acids. The CDR3 region has the DNA TGTGCCAGCAGACTAGTTTTCACCGGGGAGCTGTTTTTT. Protein: CASRLVFTGELFF. Supplemented by reference TRBV2 and TRBJ2-2, the full variable domain reads EPEVTQTPSHQVTQMGQEVILRCVPISNHLYFYWYRQILGQKVEFLVSFYNNEISEKSEIFDDQFSVERPDGSNFTLKIRSTKLEDSAMYFCASRLVFTGELFFGEGSRLTVL.

The chain couples TRBV5-6 to TRBJ1-2, with 7 bases aligning to TRBD1. V gave up 4 bases and J gave up 4 bases; unmatched junction bases: 7. CDR3 size: 14 residues. Germline assignment: CDR1 SGHDT and CDR2 YYEEEE. The CDR3 reads CASSPDRTRYGYTF. The CDR3 nucleotides are TGTGCCAGCAGCCCGGACAGGACCCGCTATGGCTACACCTTC. The full variable domain, rest sourced from reference TRBV5-6 and TRBJ1-2, is DAGVTQSPTHLIKTRGQQVTLRCSPKSGHDTVSWYQQALGQGPQFIFQYYEEEERQRGNFPDRFSGHQFPNYSSELNVNALLLGDSALYLCASSPDRTRYGYTFGSGTRLTVV.

The chain is built from TRBV18 and TRBJ1-1; a possible D gene is TRBD1 (5 bases). V was shortened by 3 bases and J by 3 bases, with 17 bases between the two germline ends. The CDR3 covers 16 residues. Germline CDR1 and CDR2: KGHSH and LQKENI. CDR3 sequence (DNA): TGTGCCAGCTCACCGTCGGGGGGGTTGGTTGACACTGAAGCTTTCTTT. It codes for CASSPSGGLVDTEAFF.

This clone was recorded only once. This chain connects TRBV12-3 or TRBV12-4 to TRBJ1-3; D ambiguous. Trimming removed 6 bases from V and 4 bases from J, with 10 bases in between. The CDR3 is 13 amino acids. The CDR3 DNA reads as TGTGCCAGCAGACCGGGAACCGGAAACACCATATATTTT. It is translated as CASRPGTGNTIYF.